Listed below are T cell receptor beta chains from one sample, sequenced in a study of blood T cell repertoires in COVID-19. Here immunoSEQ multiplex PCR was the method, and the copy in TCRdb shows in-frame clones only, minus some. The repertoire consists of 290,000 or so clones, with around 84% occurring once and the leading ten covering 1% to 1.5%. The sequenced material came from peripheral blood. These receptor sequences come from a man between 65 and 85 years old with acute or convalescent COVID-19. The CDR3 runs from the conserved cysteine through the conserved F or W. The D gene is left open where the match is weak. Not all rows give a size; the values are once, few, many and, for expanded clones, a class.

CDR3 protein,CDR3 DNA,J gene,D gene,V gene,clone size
CASSHGQGGTGELFF,TGCGCCAGCAGCCACGGACAGGGAGGGACCGGGGAGCTGTTTTTT,TRBJ2-2,-,TRBV5-1,-
CASSQDPVGSGRPSSSYNEQFF,TGCGCCAGCAGCCAAGATCCGGTCGGTAGCGGGAGGCCCTCAAGCTCCTACAATGAGCAGTTCTTC,TRBJ2-1,TRBD2,TRBV4-3,once
CASSSRGAGTDTQYF,TGTGCCAGCAGCTCACGGGGGGCGGGCACAGATACGCAGTATTTT,TRBJ2-3,-,TRBV7-2,-
CASSSGGLAGVGELFF,TGTGCCAGCAGCAGTGGGGGACTAGCGGGAGTTGGGGAGCTGTTTTTT,TRBJ2-2,TRBD2,TRBV7-7,-
CASSSTSGHNEQFF,TGCGCCAGCAGCTCGACTAGCGGACACAATGAGCAGTTCTTC,TRBJ2-1,TRBD2,TRBV5-1,-
CASSLRHDQVGQPQHF,TGTGCCAGTAGTCTTCGACACGATCAGGTCGGTCAGCCCCAGCATTTT,TRBJ1-5,-,TRBV19,few
CASSYSGGEGNIQYF,TGTGCCAGCAGTTACTCGGGGGGGGAAGGAAACATTCAGTACTTC,TRBJ2-4,TRBD2,TRBV6-6,-
CASSGNLATDTQYF,TGTGCCAGCAGTGGTAACCTAGCGACAGATACGCAGTATTTT,TRBJ2-3,-,TRBV2,-
CASSQELSFHGGTQYF,TGCGCCAGCAGCCAAGAGTTATCGTTCCACGGGGGGACCCAGTACTTC,TRBJ2-5,-,TRBV4-3,few
CASSQTLGGLADYEQYF,TGCGCCAGCAGCCAAACGCTTGGGGGACTAGCAGACTACGAGCAGTACTTC,TRBJ2-7,TRBD2,TRBV4-3,-
CASSLGQGAYFANTGELFF,TGTGCCAGCAGCTTGGGACAGGGGGCCTACTTCGCGAACACCGGGGAGCTGTTTTTT,TRBJ2-2,TRBD1,TRBV5-6,medium-sized
CASSLVAGSGNTIYF,TGCGCCAGCAGCTTGGTTGCAGGGTCTGGAAACACCATATATTTT,TRBJ1-3,-,TRBV5-1,-
CASSQRSGIGNSPLHF,TGTGCCAGCAGTCAGCGGTCTGGAATTGGCAATTCACCCCTCCACTTT,TRBJ1-6,-,TRBV2,-
CASSLTVGAIEQFF,TGCGCCAGCAGCTTGACAGTGGGGGCAATAGAGCAGTTCTTC,TRBJ2-1,-,TRBV5-1,-
CASSFAVTQYF,TGTGCCAGCAGCTTCGCAGTTACGCAGTATTTT,TRBJ2-3,-,TRBV7-2,-
CASSLYRGLGQETQYF,TGTGCCAGCAGCCTGTACAGGGGGCTCGGCCAAGAGACCCAGTACTTC,TRBJ2-5,TRBD1,TRBV5-4,-
CASKIPGSYNEQFF,TGTGCCAGCAAAATTCCGGGCTCCTACAATGAGCAGTTCTTC,TRBJ2-1,-,TRBV7-2,-
CASSYRMGDANTEAFF,TGTGCCAGCAGTTATCGGATGGGAGATGCGAACACTGAAGCTTTCTTT,TRBJ1-1,-,TRBV6-2/TRBV6-3,-
CASSRSIGYNEQFF,TGTGCCAGTAGTAGATCAATCGGCTACAATGAGCAGTTCTTC,TRBJ2-1,-,TRBV19,-
CASRTTGAGAFF,TGTGCCAGCAGGACGACAGGGGCGGGGGCTTTCTTT,TRBJ1-1,TRBD1,TRBV6-5,-
CASSFGGAGVSGELFF,TGTGCCAGCAGCTTCGGCGGGGCGGGAGTTAGCGGGGAGCTGTTTTTT,TRBJ2-2,TRBD2,TRBV5-8,-
CASSPTGGYGYTF,TGCGCCAGCAGCCCCACAGGGGGCTATGGCTACACCTTC,TRBJ1-2,TRBD1,TRBV4-3,-
CSKTRPGTDTQYF,TGCAGCAAGACTCGTCCGGGGACAGATACGCAGTATTTT,TRBJ2-3,-,TRBV29-1,-
CASSLVQGPSTAGEQFF,TGTGCCAGCAGCTTAGTACAGGGCCCGTCGACGGCGGGTGAGCAGTTCTTC,TRBJ2-1,-,TRBV7-6,-
CASSAGGNQPQHF,TGTGCCAGCAGTGCAGGGGGGAATCAGCCCCAGCATTTT,TRBJ1-5,TRBD1,TRBV12-3/TRBV12-4,-
CASRILTGSNEQYF,TGTGCCAGCAGAATCCTGACAGGGTCTAACGAGCAGTACTTC,TRBJ2-7,TRBD1,TRBV28,few
CASSHHGTGSYEQYF,TGCGCCAGCAGTCACCACGGGACAGGGTCCTACGAGCAGTACTTC,TRBJ2-7,TRBD1,TRBV10-2,-